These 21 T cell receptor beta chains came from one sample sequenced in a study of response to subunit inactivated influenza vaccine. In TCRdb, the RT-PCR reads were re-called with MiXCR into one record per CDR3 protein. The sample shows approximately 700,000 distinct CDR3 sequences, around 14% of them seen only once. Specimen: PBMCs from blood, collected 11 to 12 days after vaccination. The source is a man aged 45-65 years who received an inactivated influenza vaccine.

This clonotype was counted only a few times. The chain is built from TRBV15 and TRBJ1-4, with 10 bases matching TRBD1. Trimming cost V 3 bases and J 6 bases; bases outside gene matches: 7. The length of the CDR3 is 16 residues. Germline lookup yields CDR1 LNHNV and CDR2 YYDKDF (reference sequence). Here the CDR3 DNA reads TGTGCCACCAGCAGTGCGGCGACAGGGGGCTATGAAAAACTGTTTTTT. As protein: CATSSAATGGYEKLFF.

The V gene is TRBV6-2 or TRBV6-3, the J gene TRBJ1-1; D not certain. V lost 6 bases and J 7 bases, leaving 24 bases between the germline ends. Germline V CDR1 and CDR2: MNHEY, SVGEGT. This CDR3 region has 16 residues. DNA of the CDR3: TGTGCCAGCAGCCCCGCCGACATTCCGAGGAACCGTGAAGCTTTCTTT. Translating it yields CASSPADIPRNREAFF.

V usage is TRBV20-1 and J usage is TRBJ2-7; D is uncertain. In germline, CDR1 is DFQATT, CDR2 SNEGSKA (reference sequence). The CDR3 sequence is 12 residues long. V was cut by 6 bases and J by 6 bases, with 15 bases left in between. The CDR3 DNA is TGCAGTGCGATCCCGAAATTCGGCGAGCAGTACTTC. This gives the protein CSAIPKFGEQYF.

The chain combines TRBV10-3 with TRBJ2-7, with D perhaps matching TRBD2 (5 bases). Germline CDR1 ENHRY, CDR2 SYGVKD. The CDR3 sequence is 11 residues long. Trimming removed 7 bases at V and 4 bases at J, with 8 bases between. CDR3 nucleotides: TGTGCCATCATGGAGGAATACGAGCAGTACTTC. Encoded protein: CAIMEEYEQYF.

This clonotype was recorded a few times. CDR3 coding DNA: TGTGCCAGCAGCCCTATTACAGGGGCTGCCAATGAGCAGTTCTTC. Amino acid sequence: CASSPITGAANEQFF. This sequence joins TRBV7-9 and TRBJ2-1, with 7 bases matching TRBD1. Trimming at V came to 5 bases and at J to 6 bases, leaving 10 bases not matched to a gene. The CDR3 runs 15 residues. Germline V gene data show CDR1 as SEHNR and CDR2 as FQNEAQ (reference sequence).

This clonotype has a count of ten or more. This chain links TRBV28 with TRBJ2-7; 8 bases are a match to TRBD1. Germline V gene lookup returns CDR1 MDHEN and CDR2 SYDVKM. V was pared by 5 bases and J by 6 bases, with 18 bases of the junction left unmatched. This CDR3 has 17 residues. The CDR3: CASSLDRGTGAASEQYF. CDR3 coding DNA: TGTGCCAGCAGTCTCGACAGGGGCACGGGTGCGGCTTCCGAGCAGTACTTC.

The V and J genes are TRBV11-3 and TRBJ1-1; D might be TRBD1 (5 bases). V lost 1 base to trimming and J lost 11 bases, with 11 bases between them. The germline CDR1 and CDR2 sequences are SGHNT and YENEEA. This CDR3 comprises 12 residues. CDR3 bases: TGTGCCAGCAGCTTAGTCGAGGGGCGGGCTTTCTTT. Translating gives CASSLVEGRAFF.

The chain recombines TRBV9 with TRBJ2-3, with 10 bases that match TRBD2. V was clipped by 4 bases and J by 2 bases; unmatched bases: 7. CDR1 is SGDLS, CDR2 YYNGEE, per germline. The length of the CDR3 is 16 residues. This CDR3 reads CASSPASGGYTDTQYF. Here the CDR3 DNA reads TGTGCCAGCAGCCCCGCTAGCGGGGGTTACACAGATACGCAGTATTTT.

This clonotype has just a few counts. This CDR3 is CASSALGTDEQYF. In DNA form, the CDR3 reads TGTGCCAGCAGCGCGCTAGGAACTGACGAGCAGTACTTC. This chain uses TRBV3-1 with TRBJ2-7, with D unresolved. Trimming took off 5 bases at V and 5 bases at J, with 13 bases between the two ends. Germline assignment: CDR1 LGHDT and CDR2 YNNKEL (reference sequence). The CDR3 spans 13 residues.

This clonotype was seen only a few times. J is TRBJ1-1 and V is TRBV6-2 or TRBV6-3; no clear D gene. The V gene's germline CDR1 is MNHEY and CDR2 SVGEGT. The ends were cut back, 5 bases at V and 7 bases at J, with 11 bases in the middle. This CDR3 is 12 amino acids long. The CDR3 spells CASSDRPDEAFF. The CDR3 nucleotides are TGTGCCAGCAGTGACCGACCGGATGAAGCTTTCTTT.

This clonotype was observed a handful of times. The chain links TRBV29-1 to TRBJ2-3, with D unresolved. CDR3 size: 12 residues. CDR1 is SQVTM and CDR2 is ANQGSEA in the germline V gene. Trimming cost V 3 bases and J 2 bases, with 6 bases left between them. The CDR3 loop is CSVEPFTDTQYF. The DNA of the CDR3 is TGCAGCGTTGAGCCATTCACAGATACGCAGTATTTT.

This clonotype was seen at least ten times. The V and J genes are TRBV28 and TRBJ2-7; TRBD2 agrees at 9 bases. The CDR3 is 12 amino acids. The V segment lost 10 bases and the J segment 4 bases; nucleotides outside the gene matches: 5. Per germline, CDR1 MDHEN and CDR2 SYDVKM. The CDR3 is CAITAGGYEQYF. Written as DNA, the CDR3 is TGTGCCATTACGGCGGGAGGGTACGAGCAGTACTTC. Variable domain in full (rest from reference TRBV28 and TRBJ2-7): DVKVTQSSRYLVKRTGEKVFLECVQDMDHENMFWYRQDPGLGLRLIYFSYDVKMKEKGDIPEGYSVSREKKERFSLILESASTNQTSMYLCAITAGGYEQYFGPGTRLTVT.

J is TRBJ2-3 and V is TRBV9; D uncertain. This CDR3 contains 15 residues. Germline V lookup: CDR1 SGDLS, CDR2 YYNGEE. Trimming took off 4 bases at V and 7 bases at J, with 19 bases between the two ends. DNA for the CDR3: TGTGCCAGCAGCCCTTACTCTACTTCGCTTTATACGCAGTATTTT. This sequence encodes CASSPYSTSLYTQYF.

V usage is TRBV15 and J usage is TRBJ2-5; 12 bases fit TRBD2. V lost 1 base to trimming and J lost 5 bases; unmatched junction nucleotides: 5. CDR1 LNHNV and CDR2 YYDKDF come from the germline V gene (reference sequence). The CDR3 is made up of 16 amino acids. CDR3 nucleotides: TGTGCCACCAGCAGAGCTAGCGGGAGGGCATGGGAGACCCAGTACTTC. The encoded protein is CATSRASGRAWETQYF.

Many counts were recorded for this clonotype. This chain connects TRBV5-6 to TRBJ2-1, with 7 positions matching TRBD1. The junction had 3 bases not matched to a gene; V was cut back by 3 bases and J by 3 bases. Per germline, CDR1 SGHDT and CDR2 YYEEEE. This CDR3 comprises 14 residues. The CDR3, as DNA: TGTGCCAGCAGCTCGGACAGGCTCTACAATGAGCAGTTCTTC. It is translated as CASSSDRLYNEQFF.

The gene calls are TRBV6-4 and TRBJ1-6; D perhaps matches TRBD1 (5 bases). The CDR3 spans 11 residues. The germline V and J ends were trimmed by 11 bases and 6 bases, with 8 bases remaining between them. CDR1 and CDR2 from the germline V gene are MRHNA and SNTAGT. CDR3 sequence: CARQGNSPLHF. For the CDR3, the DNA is TGTGCCCGCCAGGGTAATTCACCCCTCCACTTT.

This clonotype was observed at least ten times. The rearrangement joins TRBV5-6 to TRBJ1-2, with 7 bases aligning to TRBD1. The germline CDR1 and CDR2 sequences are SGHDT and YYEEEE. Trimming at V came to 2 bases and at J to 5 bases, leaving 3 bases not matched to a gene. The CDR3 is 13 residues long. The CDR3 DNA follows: TGTGCCAGCAGCTTCGGGACAGAGTATGGCTACACCTTC. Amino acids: CASSFGTEYGYTF.

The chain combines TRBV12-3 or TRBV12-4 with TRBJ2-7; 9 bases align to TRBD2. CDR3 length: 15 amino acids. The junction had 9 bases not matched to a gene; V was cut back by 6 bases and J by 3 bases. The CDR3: CASSPAGGKNYEQYF. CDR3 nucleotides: TGTGCCAGCAGCCCAGCGGGGGGTAAGAACTACGAGCAGTACTTC.

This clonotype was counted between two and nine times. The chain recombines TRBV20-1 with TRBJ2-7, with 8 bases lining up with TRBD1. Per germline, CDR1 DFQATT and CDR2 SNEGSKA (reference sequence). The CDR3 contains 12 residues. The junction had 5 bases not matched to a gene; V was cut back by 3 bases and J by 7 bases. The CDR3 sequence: CSARDRVQEQYF. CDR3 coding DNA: TGCAGTGCTAGGGACAGGGTGCAGGAGCAGTACTTC.

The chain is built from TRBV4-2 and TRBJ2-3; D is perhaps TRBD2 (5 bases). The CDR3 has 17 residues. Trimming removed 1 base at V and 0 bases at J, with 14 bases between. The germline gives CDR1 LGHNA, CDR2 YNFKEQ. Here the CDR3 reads CASSQVDFAGSTDTQYF. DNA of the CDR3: TGTGCCAGCAGCCAAGTGGACTTCGCAGGAAGCACAGATACGCAGTATTTT.

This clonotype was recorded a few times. The CDR3 DNA follows: TGCGCCAGCAGTGAGTGGGGGGCTCATGAAAAACTGTTTTTT. Amino acid sequence: CASSEWGAHEKLFF. The rearrangement uses TRBV10-2 and TRBJ1-4, with D tentatively TRBD1 (6 bases). V was trimmed by 1 base and J by 6 bases, leaving 9 bases between them. The germline V gene encodes CDR1 WSHSY and CDR2 SAAADI. The CDR3 covers 14 residues.